The 22 T cell receptor beta chains in this list originate from one sample, sequenced in a study of blood T cell repertoires in COVID-19. Measured with immunoSEQ multiplex PCR; TCRdb has only the in-frame clones, and not every one. The data show 85,000 to 130,000 clones, around 80% seen once. Sequenced sample: peripheral blood. Source of these receptors: a man at least 80 years old with COVID-19, enrolled during active disease.

DNA for the CDR3: TGTGCCAGCAGCGTCGGGACTAGCGGGACGTGGCAGTACTTC. Translated, it gives CASSVGTSGTWQYF. V usage is TRBV28 and J usage is TRBJ2-7; 13 bases fit TRBD2. CDR1 is MDHEN, CDR2 SYDVKM, per germline. CDR3 length: 14 residues. V was pared by 6 bases and J by 9 bases, with 8 bases of the junction left unmatched.

The chain recombines TRBV28 with TRBJ2-2; D is unresolved. CDR1 and CDR2 from the germline V gene are MDHEN and SYDVKM. The length of the CDR3 is 15 residues. Between the trimmed V and J ends, which lost 5 bases and 1 base, there was a span of 11 bases. The CDR3 DNA sequence: TGTGCCAGCAGTAAAGGTGGAGAGAACACCGGGGAGCTGTTTTTT. This encodes CASSKGGENTGELFF.

The gene calls are TRBV18 and TRBJ1-2; D unclear. Trimming left V 6 bases short and J 2 bases short, with 10 bases between. The CDR3 sequence is 13 residues long. Germline-derived CDR1 and CDR2 are KGHSH and LQKENI. CDR3 protein: CASSESRNYGYTF. The CDR3 coding sequence is TGTGCCAGCTCTGAATCCAGGAACTATGGCTACACCTTC.

V gene TRBV28 combines with J gene TRBJ2-1; perhaps TRBD1 as D (7 bases). This CDR3 has 15 residues. Germline lookup yields CDR1 MDHEN and CDR2 SYDVKM. Trimming removed 7 bases from V and 1 base from J, with 14 bases in between. CDR3 sequence (DNA): TGTGCCAGCACCCAGGGGGGTCTTTCCTACAATGAGCAGTTCTTC. Translating it yields CASTQGGLSYNEQFF. The variable domain in full, completed from reference TRBV28 and TRBJ2-1, reads DVKVTQSSRYLVKRTGEKVFLECVQDMDHENMFWYRQDPGLGLRLIYFSYDVKMKEKGDIPEGYSVSREKKERFSLILESASTNQTSMYLCASTQGGLSYNEQFFGPGTRLTVL.

This clone turned up a few times. The chain links TRBV7-2 to TRBJ1-1; no firm D call. The CDR3 runs to 12 residues. Germline V gives CDR1 SGHTA, CDR2 FQGNSA. Trimming took 5 bases from V and 0 from J, leaving 4 bases between them. The CDR3 protein is CASSLLNTEAFF. CDR3 bases: TGTGCCAGCAGCCTGTTGAACACTGAAGCTTTCTTT.

The chain recombines TRBV29-1 with TRBJ2-7, with TRBD2 matching over 7 bases. With 4 bases clipped from V and 6 bases from J, the junction kept 15 bases outside the gene matches. Germline V gene lookup returns CDR1 SQVTM and CDR2 ANQGSEA. This CDR3 has 15 residues. The chain's CDR3 is CSVARSGTTPREQYF. The CDR3 nucleotides are TGCAGCGTTGCGAGATCCGGGACTACGCCACGCGAGCAGTACTTC.

This clone was found a few times. This rearrangement joins TRBV9 to TRBJ2-1, with TRBD2 matching 11 bases. V shed 0 bases and J 4 bases; nucleotides not matched to a gene: 3. Germline V lookup: CDR1 SGDLS, CDR2 YYNGEE. The length of the CDR3 is 16 residues. The CDR3, as DNA: TGTGCCAGCAGCGTAGGACTAGCGGGATCATACAATGAGCAGTTCTTC. It is translated as CASSVGLAGSYNEQFF.

The J gene is TRBJ2-5, the V gene TRBV5-1; tentatively, D is TRBD1 (5 bases). Germline CDR1 reads SGHRS; CDR2 reads YFSETQ. This CDR3 is built from 13 residues. V lost 2 bases and J lost 3, with 8 bases in between. The DNA for the CDR3 is TGCGCCAGCAGCTTTAAAGGGGAAGAGACCCAGTACTTC. It specifies CASSFKGEETQYF. Full variable domain (remainder filled in from reference TRBV5-1 and TRBJ2-5): KAGVTQTPRYLIKTRGQQVTLSCSPISGHRSVSWYQQTPGQGLQFLFEYFSETQRNKGNFPGRFSGRQFSNSRSEMNVSTLELGDSALYLCASSFKGEETQYFGPGTRLLVL.

This sequence joins TRBV6-5 and TRBJ1-6, with no clear D. CDR1 and CDR2 (germline): MNHEY, SVGAGI. The V gene lost 7 bases and the J gene lost 7 bases, with 11 bases spanning the gap. The CDR3 is made up of 13 amino acids. This chain's CDR3 is CASTTTWNSPLHF. CDR3 bases: TGTGCCAGCACGACTACGTGGAATTCACCCCTCCACTTT.

This sequence joins TRBV4-3 and TRBJ2-7; 7 bases agree with TRBD2. V lost 1 base and J lost 4; bases outside the gene matches: 4. The CDR3 spans 14 residues. Looked up from germline, CDR1 is LGHNA and CDR2 is YSLEER. CDR3 protein: CASSQGGEGYEQYF. Here the CDR3 DNA reads TGCGCCAGCAGCCAAGGAGGGGAGGGATACGAGCAGTACTTC.

This chain uses TRBV25-1 with TRBJ1-1; D unresolved. Trimming pared 2 bases from V and 5 bases from J, leaving 9 bases between. Germline V lookup: CDR1 MGHDK, CDR2 SYGVNS. The CDR3 totals 13 residues. The CDR3 is CASSETGGTEAFF. DNA of the CDR3: TGTGCCAGCAGTGAAACCGGCGGGACTGAAGCTTTCTTT.

V and J are TRBV18 and TRBJ2-7, with 12 bases aligning to TRBD2. Germline CDR1 KGHSH, CDR2 LQKENI. V lost 6 bases to trimming and J lost 3 bases; unmatched junction nucleotides: 6. CDR3 length: 15 residues. CDR3 protein: CASSSTSGSLYEQYF. The CDR3 DNA sequence: TGTGCCAGCTCGTCGACTAGCGGGAGTCTCTACGAGCAGTACTTC. Together with reference TRBV18 and TRBJ2-7, the CDR3 gives the full variable domain: NAGVMQNPRHLVRRRGQEARLRCSPMKGHSHVYWYRQLPEEGLKFMVYLQKENIIDESGMPKERFSAEFPKEGPSILRIQQVVRGDSAAYFCASSSTSGSLYEQYFGPGTRLTVT.

The rearrangement uses TRBV6-6 and TRBJ2-3, with 8 bases lining up with TRBD2. Germline V CDR1 and CDR2: MNHNY, SVGAGI (reference sequence). The CDR3 spans 15 residues. After removal of 3 bases from V and 3 bases from J, the junction contained 5 bases not matched to a gene. The CDR3 is CASSYTGRVTDTQYF. In DNA, the CDR3 is TGTGCCAGCAGTTATACCGGGAGGGTAACAGATACGCAGTATTTT.

The V call is TRBV9, the J call TRBJ2-5, with D tentatively TRBD2 (6 bases). V lost 10 bases and J lost 5, with 21 bases in between. The CDR3 runs 14 residues. CDR1 SGDLS and CDR2 YYNGEE come from the germline V gene. CDR3 coding DNA: TGTGCCGGAGCCGCAGGGAGGATGAGGGAGACCCAGTACTTC. It codes for CAGAAGRMRETQYF. The variable domain in full, completed from reference TRBV9 and TRBJ2-5, reads DSGVTQTPKHLITATGQRVTLRCSPRSGDLSVYWYQQSLDQGLQFLIQYYNGEERAKGNILERFSAQQFPDLHSELNLSSLELGDSALYFCAGAAGRMRETQYFGPGTRLLVL.

CDR3 sequence: CASRPAGTGLEKLFF. The CDR3 DNA reads as TGTGCCAGCAGGCCTGCCGGGACAGGCCTCGAAAAACTGTTTTTT. The chain couples TRBV6-5 to TRBJ1-4, with 8 nucleotides matching TRBD1. Germline CDR1 MNHEY, CDR2 SVGAGI. The CDR3 loop spans 15 amino acids. V lost 6 bases, J lost 8 bases, and 11 bases stayed unmatched.

This clone turned up a few times. The gene calls are TRBV7-9 and TRBJ2-2; 10 positions agree with TRBD2. CDR1 and CDR2 (germline): SEHNR, FQNEAQ (reference sequence). V dropped 3 bases and J dropped 7; count of bases not matched to a gene: 8. CDR3 length equals 16 residues. This chain's CDR3 is CASSFGAGGPGGELFF. Here the CDR3 DNA reads TGTGCCAGCAGCTTCGGAGCGGGAGGGCCTGGCGGGGAGCTGTTTTTT. The full variable domain, with the rest looked up from reference TRBV7-9 and TRBJ2-2, is DTGVSQNPRHKITKRGQNVTFRCDPISEHNRLYWYRQTLGQGPEFLTYFQNEAQLEKSRLLSDRFSAERPKGSFSTLEIQRTEQGDSAMYLCASSFGAGGPGGELFFGEGSRLTVL.

The J gene is TRBJ1-1, the V gene TRBV7-3; D might be TRBD1 (6 bases). The CDR3 contains 13 residues. V dropped 5 bases and J dropped 1 base, with 8 bases sitting between them. Per the germline V gene, CDR1 is SGHTA and CDR2 is FQGTGA. CDR3 in DNA: TGTGCCAGCAGCCAGGACAGGAACACTGAAGCTTTCTTT. It encodes CASSQDRNTEAFF.

Points on this clone: A read error may produce the germline difference seen at one junction end. The V gene is TRBV20-1, the J gene TRBJ2-3; 8 bases match TRBD2. The CDR3 covers 14 residues. The germline V gene encodes CDR1 DFQATT and CDR2 SNEGSKA (reference sequence). The CDR3 here is CSPSSGDGTDTQYF. CDR3 sequence (DNA): TGCAGTCCTAGTAGCGGGGATGGGACAGATACGCAGTATTTT.

The chain employs TRBV5-8 and TRBJ1-2; the match to TRBD1 covers 8 bases. The CDR3 length is 18 residues. Germline V gene data show CDR1 as SGHTS and CDR2 as YDEGEE. J gave up 2 bases and V 6 bases, and 18 bases lay outside the gene matches. The CDR3 loop reads CASTRQRTGTVINYGYTF. DNA of the CDR3: TGTGCCAGCACCCGTCAAAGGACAGGGACGGTCATAAACTATGGCTACACCTTC.

V is TRBV28 and J is TRBJ2-7, with D tentatively TRBD2 (5 bases). Trimming took off 7 bases at V and 7 bases at J, with 14 bases between the two ends. The V gene's germline CDR1 is MDHEN and CDR2 SYDVKM. The CDR3 is made up of 12 amino acids. CDR3 in DNA: TGTGCCAGCAACTCGTACCGGGAAGAGCAGTACTTC. Translated: CASNSYREEQYF.

This clone has more than one count but fewer than ten. This chain connects TRBV6-5 to TRBJ1-5, with a tentative D call TRBD1 (5 bases). V lost 5 bases, J lost 6 bases, and 14 bases lay in between. The CDR3 contains 14 residues. Germline V lookup: CDR1 MNHEY, CDR2 SVGAGI. CDR3 residues: CASSRPGSFQPQHF. The CDR3 DNA sequence: TGTGCCAGCAGTCGCCCAGGGTCTTTTCAGCCCCAGCATTTT.

The chain has TRBV4-3 and TRBJ1-2; 8 nucleotides agree with TRBD1. Germline V gene lookup returns CDR1 LGHNA and CDR2 YSLEER. Trimming cost V 1 base and J 5 bases; bases outside gene matches: 6. The CDR3 is made up of 15 amino acids. The CDR3 sequence: CASSQGGTGEYGYTF. The CDR3 DNA reads as TGCGCCAGCAGCCAAGGGGGGACAGGCGAGTATGGCTACACCTTC.